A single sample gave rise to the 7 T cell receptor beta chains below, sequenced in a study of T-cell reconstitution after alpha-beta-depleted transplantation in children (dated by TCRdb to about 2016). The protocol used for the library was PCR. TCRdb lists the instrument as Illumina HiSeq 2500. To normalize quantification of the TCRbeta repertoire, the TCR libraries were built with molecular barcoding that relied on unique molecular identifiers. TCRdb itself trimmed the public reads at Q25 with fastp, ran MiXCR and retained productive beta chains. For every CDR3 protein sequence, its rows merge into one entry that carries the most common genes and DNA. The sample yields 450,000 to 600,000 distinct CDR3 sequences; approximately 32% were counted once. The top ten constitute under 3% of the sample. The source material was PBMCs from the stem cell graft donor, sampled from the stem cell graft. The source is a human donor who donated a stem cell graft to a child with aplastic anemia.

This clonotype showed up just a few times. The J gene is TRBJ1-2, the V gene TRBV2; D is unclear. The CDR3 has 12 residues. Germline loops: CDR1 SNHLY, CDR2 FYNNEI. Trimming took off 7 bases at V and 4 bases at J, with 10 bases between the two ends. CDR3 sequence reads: CASNPDGYGYTF. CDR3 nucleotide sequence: TGTGCCAGCAACCCGGATGGCTATGGCTACACCTTC.

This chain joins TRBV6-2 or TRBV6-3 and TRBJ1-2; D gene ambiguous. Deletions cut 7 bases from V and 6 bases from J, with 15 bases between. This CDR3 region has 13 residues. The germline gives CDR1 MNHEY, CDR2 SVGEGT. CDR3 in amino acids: CASTHPGSNGYTF. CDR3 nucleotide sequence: TGTGCCAGCACCCATCCCGGCAGTAATGGCTACACCTTC.

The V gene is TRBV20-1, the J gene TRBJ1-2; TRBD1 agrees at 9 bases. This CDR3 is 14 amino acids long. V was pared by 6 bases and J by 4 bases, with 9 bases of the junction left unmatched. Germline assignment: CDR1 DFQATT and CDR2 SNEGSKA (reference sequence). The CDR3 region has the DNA TGCAGTGCCCCTGGGGACAGGGAAACCTATGGCTACACCTTC. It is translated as CSAPGDRETYGYTF.

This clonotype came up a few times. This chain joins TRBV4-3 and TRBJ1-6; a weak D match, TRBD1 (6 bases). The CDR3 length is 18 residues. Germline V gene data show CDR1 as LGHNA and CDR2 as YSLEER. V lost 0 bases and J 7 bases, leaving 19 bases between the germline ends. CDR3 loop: CASSQDSPGGGNNSPLHF. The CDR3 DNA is TGCGCCAGCAGCCAAGATAGTCCGGGGGGCGGAAACAATTCACCCCTCCACTTT.

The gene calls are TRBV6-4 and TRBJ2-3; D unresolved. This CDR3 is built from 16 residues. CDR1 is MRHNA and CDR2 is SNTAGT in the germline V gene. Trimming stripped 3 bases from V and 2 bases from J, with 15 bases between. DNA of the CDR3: TGTGCCAGCAGTGAAAGGGTATCACAACTCACAGATACGCAGTATTTT. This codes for CASSERVSQLTDTQYF.

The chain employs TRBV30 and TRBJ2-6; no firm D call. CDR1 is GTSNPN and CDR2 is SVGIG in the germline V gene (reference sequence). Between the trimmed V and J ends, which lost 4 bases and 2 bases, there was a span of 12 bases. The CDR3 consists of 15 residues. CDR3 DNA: TGTGCCTGGACCCTCGGACGGCCTGGGGCCAACGTCCTGACTTTC. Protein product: CAWTLGRPGANVLTF.

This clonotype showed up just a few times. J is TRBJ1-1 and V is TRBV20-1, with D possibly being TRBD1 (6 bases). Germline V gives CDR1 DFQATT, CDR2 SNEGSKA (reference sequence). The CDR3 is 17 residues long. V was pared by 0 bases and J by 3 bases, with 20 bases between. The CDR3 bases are TGCAGTGCTAGAGATCCTGGCAGGGGAAGTGGGGACACTGAAGCTTTCTTT. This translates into CSARDPGRGSGDTEAFF.